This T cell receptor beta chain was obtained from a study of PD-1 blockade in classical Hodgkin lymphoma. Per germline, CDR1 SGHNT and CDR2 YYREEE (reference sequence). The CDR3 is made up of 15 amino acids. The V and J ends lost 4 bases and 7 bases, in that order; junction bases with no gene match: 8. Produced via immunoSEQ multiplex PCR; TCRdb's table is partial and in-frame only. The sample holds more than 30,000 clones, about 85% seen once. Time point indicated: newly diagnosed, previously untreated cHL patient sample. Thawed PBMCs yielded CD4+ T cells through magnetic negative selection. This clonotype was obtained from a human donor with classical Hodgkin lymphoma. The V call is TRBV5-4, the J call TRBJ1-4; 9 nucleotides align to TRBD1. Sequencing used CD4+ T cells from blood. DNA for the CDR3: TGTGCCAGCAGCCCGGGACAGGGCGAGAGTGAAAAACTGTTTTTT. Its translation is CASSPGQGESEKLFF.